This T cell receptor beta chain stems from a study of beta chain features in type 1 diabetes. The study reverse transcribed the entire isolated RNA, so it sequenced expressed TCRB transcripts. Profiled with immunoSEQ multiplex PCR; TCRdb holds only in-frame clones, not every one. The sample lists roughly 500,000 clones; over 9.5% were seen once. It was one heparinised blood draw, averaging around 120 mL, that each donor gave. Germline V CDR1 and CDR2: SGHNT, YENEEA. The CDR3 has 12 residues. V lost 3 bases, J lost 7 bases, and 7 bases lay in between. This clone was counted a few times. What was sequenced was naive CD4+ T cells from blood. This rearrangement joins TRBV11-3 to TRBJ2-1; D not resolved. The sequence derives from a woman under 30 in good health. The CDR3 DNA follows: TGTGCCAGCAGCTTCGCCGGAAATGAGCAGTTCTTC. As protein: CASSFAGNEQFF.